This T cell receptor beta chain was documented in a study of vaccination effects on CD4 cells after COVID-19. Across the whole study: It was a median of 72 days after the second dose that post-vaccine samples were obtained.

The method was immunoSEQ multiplex PCR; TCRdb's version includes in-frame clones alone and lacks a portion of them. The sample contains around 32,000 clones, roughly two thirds of which appear only once. Notes on the study in general: Clones that were induced by infection or by vaccine showed marked contraction late after vaccination.

Peptide-pool stimulation followed by sequencing identified expanded antigen-specific CD4+ clonotypes in the ViraFEST assay. Cells that had been cultured for 10 days were the source of isolated CD4+ T cells. Vaccination of participants consisted of two doses of either the BNT162b2 or mRNA-1273 vaccine. Absence of prior SARS-CoV-2 infection characterized the vaccine recipients, who showed negative nucleocapsid antibodies. A half-volume exchange with IL-2 medium occurred on days 3 and 7. For this clone: No antigen is known for it.

Germline loops: CDR1 MGHDK, CDR2 SYGVNS. The CDR3 runs 16 residues. Trimming removed 7 bases from V and 2 bases from J; junction bases left unmatched: 10. The sequencing here drew on CD4+ T cells from PBMCs cultured with HCoV-229E spike peptides, taken after COVID-19 vaccination. J is TRBJ2-2 and V is TRBV25-1; 7 nucleotides align to TRBD1. This clonotype originated in a human donor who received a COVID-19 vaccine. CDR3 nucleotide sequence: TGTGCCAGCACCTCTACCGGGACAGTTAACACCGGGGAGCTGTTTTTT. Translating it yields CASTSTGTVNTGELFF.